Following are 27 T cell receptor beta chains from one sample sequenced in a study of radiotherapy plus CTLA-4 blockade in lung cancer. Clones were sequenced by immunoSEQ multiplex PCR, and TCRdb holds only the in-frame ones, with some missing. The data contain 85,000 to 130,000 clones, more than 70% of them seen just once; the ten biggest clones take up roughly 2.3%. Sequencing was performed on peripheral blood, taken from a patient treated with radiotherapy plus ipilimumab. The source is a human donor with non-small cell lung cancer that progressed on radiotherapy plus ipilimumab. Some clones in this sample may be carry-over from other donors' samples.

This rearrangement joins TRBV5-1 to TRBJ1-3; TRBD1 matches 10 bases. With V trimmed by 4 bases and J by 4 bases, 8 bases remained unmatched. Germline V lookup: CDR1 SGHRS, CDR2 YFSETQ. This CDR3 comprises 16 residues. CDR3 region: CASSTAGTGEGNTIYF. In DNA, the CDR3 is TGCGCCAGCAGCACGGCCGGGACAGGGGAAGGAAACACCATATATTTT.

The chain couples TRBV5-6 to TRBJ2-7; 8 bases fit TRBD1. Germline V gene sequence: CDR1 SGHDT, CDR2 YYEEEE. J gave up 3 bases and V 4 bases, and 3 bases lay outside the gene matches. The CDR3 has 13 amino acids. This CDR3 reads CASSADRGYEQYF. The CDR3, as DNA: TGTGCCAGCAGCGCTGACAGGGGCTACGAGCAGTACTTC.

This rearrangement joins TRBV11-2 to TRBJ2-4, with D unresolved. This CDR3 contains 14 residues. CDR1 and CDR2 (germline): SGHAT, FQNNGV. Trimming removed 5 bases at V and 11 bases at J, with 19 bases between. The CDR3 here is CASSVGRLRGFQYF. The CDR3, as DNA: TGTGCCAGCAGCGTTGGTCGTCTTCGTGGGTTTCAGTACTTC.

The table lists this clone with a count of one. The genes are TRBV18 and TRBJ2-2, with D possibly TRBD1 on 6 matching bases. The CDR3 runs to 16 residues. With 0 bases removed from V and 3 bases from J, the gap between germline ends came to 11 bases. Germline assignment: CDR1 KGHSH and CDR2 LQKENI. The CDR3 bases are TGTGCCAGCTCACCACCTTCCAGGGGCGACACCGGGGAGCTGTTTTTT. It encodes CASSPPSRGDTGELFF.

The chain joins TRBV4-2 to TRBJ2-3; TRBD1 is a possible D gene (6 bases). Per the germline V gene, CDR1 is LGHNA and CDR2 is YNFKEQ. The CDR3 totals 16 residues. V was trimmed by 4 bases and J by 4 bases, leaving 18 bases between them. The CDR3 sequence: CASSPSVGAGADTQYF. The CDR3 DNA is TGTGCCAGCAGCCCCAGTGTGGGGGCGGGTGCAGATACGCAGTATTTT.

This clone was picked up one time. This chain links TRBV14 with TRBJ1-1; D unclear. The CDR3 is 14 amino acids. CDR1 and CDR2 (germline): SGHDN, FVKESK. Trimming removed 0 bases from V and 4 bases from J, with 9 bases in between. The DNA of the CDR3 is TGTGCCAGCAGCCAAGACAGGCTGGGCACTGAAGCTTTCTTT. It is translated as CASSQDRLGTEAFF.

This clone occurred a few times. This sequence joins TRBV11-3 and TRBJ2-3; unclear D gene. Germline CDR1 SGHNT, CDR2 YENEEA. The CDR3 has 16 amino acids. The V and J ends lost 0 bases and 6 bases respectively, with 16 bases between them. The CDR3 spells CASSLDPVAGADTQYF. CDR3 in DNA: TGTGCCAGCAGCTTAGATCCGGTGGCAGGAGCTGATACGCAGTATTTT.

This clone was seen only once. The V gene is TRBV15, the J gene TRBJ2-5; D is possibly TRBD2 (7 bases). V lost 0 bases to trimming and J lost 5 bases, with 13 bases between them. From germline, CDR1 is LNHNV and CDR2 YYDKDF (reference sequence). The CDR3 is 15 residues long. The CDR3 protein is CATSRDYGGAETQYF. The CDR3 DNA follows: TGTGCCACCAGCAGAGATTATGGGGGGGCGGAGACCCAGTACTTC.

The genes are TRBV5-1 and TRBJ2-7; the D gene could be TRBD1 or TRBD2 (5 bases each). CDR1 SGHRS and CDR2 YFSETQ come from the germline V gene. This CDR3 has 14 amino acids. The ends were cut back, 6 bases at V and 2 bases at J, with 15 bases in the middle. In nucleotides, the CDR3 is TGCGCCAGCACGTTCGGGGCGACAACCTACGAGCAGTACTTC. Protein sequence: CASTFGATTYEQYF.

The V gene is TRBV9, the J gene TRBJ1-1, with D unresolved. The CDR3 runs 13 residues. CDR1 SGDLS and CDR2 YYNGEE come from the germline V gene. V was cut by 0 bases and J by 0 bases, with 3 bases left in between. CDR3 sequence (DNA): TGTGCCAGCAGCGTAGATGTGAACACTGAAGCTTTCTTT. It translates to CASSVDVNTEAFF.

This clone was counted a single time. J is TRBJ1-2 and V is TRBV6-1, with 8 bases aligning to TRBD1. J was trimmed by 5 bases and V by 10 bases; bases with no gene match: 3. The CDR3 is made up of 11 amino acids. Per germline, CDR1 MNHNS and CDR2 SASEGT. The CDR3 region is CATGGRYGYTF. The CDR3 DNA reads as TGTGCCACAGGGGGCCGGTATGGCTACACCTTC.

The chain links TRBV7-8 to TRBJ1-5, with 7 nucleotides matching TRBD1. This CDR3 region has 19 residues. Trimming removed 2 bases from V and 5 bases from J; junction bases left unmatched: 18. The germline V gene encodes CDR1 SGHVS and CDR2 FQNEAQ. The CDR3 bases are TGTGCCAGCAGCTTATTTCCACAGGGGCCCATAACAATGGATCAGCCCCAGCATTTT. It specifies CASSLFPQGPITMDQPQHF.

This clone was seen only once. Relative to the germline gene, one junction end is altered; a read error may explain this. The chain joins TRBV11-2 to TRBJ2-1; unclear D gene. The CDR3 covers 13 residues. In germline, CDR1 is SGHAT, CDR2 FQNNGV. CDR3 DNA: TGTGCCAGCAGCTTAGGTAGGGTGGGTGAGCAGCTCTTC. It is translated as CASSLGRVGEQLF.

This CDR3 reads CASSIGQGQETQYF. DNA for the CDR3: TGTGCCAGCAGCATAGGACAAGGCCAAGAGACCCAGTACTTC. V and J are TRBV7-9 and TRBJ2-5; D is perhaps TRBD1 (5 bases). V lost 5 bases and J 1 base, leaving 11 bases between the germline ends. Germline lookup yields CDR1 SEHNR and CDR2 FQNEAQ (reference sequence). This CDR3 spans 14 amino acids.

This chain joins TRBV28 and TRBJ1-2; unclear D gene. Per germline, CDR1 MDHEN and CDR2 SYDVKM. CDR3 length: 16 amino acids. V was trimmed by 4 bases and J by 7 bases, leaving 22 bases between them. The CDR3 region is CASSSPRRGRFLGYTF. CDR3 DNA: TGTGCCAGCAGTTCGCCCCGCCGGGGTAGGTTCCTTGGCTACACCTTC.

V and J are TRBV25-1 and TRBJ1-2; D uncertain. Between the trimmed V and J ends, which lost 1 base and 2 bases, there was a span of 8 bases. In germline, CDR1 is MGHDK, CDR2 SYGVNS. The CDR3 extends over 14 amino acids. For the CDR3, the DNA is TGTGCCAGCAGTGAATTCGCAGGAAACTATGGCTACACCTTC. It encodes CASSEFAGNYGYTF.

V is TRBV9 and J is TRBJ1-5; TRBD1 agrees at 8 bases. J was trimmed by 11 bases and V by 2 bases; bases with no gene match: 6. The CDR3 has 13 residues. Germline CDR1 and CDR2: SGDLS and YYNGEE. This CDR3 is CASSVDTGGAQHF. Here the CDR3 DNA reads TGTGCCAGCAGCGTCGATACAGGGGGGGCCCAGCATTTT.

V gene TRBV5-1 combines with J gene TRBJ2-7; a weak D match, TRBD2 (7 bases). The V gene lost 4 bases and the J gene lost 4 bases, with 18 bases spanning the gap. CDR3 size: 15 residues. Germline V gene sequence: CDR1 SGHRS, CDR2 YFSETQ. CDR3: CASSPSGGPAYEQYF. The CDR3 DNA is TGCGCCAGCAGCCCATCCGGGGGGCCCGCGTACGAGCAGTACTTC.

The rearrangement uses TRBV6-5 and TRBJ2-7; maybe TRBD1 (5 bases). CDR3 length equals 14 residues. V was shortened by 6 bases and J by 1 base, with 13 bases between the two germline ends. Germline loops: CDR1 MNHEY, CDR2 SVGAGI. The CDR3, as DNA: TGTGCCAGCAGAACTACAGGAGCTTCCTACGAGCAGTACTTC. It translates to CASRTTGASYEQYF.

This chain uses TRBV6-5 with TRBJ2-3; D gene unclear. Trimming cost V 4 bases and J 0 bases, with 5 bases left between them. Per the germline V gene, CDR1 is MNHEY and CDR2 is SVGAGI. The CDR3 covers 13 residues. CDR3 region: CASSWQSTDTQYF. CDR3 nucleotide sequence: TGTGCCAGCAGTTGGCAGAGCACAGATACGCAGTATTTT.

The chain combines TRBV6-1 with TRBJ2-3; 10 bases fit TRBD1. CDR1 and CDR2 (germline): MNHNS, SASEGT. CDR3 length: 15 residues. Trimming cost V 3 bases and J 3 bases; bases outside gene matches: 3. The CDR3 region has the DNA TGTGCCAGCAGTGACTGGGGACAGGGGACAGATACGCAGTATTTT. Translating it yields CASSDWGQGTDTQYF.

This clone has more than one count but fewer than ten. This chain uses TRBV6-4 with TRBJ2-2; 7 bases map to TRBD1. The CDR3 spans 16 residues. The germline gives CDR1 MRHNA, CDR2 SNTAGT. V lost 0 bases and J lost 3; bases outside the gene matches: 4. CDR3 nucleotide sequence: TGTGCCAGCAGTGACTCTGGGACAGAACACACCGGGGAGCTGTTTTTT. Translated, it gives CASSDSGTEHTGELFF.

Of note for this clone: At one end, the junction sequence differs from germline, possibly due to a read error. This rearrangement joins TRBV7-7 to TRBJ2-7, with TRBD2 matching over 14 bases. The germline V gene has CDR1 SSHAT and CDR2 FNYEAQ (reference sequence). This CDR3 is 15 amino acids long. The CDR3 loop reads CASSLTSGGVSEQYF. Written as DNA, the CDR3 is TGTGCTAGCAGCTTGACTAGCGGGGGGGTATCGGAGCAGTACTTC.

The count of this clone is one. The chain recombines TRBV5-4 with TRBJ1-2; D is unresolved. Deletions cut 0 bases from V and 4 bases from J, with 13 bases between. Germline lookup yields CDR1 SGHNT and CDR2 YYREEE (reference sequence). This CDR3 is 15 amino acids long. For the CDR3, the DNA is TGTGCCAGCAGCTTGGGGGATACTCAGTCCTATGGCTACACCTTC. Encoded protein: CASSLGDTQSYGYTF.

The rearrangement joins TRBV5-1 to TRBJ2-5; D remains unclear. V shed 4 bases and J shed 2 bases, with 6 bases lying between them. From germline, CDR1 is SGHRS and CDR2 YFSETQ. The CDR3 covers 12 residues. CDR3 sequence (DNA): TGCGCCAGCAGCGCCCGACAAGAGACCCAGTACTTC. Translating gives CASSARQETQYF.

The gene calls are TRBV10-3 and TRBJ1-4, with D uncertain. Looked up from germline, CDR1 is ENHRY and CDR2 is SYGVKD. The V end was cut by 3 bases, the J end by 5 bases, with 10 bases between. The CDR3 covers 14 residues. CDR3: CAISDGRSNEKLFF. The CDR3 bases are TGTGCCATCAGTGATGGGCGGTCCAATGAAAAACTGTTTTTT.

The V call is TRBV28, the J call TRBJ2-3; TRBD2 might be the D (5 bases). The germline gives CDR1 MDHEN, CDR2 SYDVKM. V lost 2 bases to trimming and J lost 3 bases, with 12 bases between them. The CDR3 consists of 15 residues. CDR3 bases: TGTGCCAGCAGTTTAAGGGAGAGTTTTACAGATACGCAGTATTTT. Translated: CASSLRESFTDTQYF.